This TCR beta chain was found in a study of T cell changes during pregnancy in multiple sclerosis. Data came from immunoSEQ multiplex PCR; TCRdb stores just in-frame clones and leaves some out. The sample records approximately 130,000 clones, around 97% being singletons. The receptor was derived from a female donor with multiple sclerosis, enrolled in a pregnancy study. Sequenced material: peripheral blood, taken after pregnancy.

The CDR3 coding sequence is TGTGCCAGCAGTTGGGACAGGGCTAATGAAAAACTGTTTTTT. Its translation: CASSWDRANEKLFF. The rearrangement joins TRBV27 to TRBJ1-4; 9 bases agree with TRBD1. This CDR3 has 14 amino acids. With V trimmed by 4 bases and J by 3 bases, 0 bases remained unmatched. Germline V gives CDR1 MNHEY, CDR2 SMNVEV (reference sequence).